The entry below gives a single TCR beta chain sequence along with its context. This clonotype came up a few times. Its antigen is currently not known. There are no base qualities to consult, and no much larger clone falls within one base. The entry originates in a study of T-cell memory formation after mild COVID-19 (dated by TCRdb to about 2021). Notes on the research overall: Most TCR sequence clusters were specific to one of the two donors. In two donors, T-cell clones that expanded and contracted after mild COVID-19 were tracked by sequencing TCRalpha and TCRbeta repertoires over time. Two young, previously healthy adult volunteers made up the cohort, one male and one female. Study-level results and caveats: Some responding clones were detected in pre-infection memory, which suggested that pre-existing cross-reactive memory T cells had joined the SARS-CoV-2 response. The second-wave clones that peaked on day 37 were not confirmed to be SARS-CoV-2 specific. Only two mild cases were covered by the study, and larger cohorts that include severe cases with pre-infection samples were considered necessary. Contracting CD4+ clones were located mainly in the CM and EM memory subsets, whereas CD8+ clones were found to be enriched in EMRA. From day 15 to 85, contracting clones showed balanced CD4/CD8 phenotypes, whereas a second wave of clones that expanded from day 15 to 37 leaned towards CD4+.

CDR1 and CDR2 are read off the germline V gene as SGHRS and YFSETQ. V is cut back by 4 bases and J by 5 bases, with 8 bases in the junction unmatched. The CDR3 goes from the cysteine to the phenylalanine over 15 residues. Left in the record is the CDR3 DNA by itself, 45 bases read in frame from the first base. Ficoll-Paque density gradient centrifugation was used to isolate PBMCs. Sequencing took place on an Illumina NovaSeq 6000. TCRalpha and TCRbeta cDNA libraries were constructed by 5'RACE with constant-segment primers, with sample barcodes and unique molecular identifiers being introduced. Trizol reagent was used to extract RNA from every sample. Amplification of the libraries took two PCR steps, and the second step added a second sample barcode plus Illumina TruSeq adapters. Libraries were sequenced on an Illumina NovaSeq with 2 x 150 bp paired-end reads. The paper's processing steps were these. Reads were demultiplexed and collapsed into UMI-guided consensus sequences with migec v1.2.7. Using mixcr v2.1.11, UMI consensuses were aligned to TRA and TRB V and J templates and then assembled into clonotypes. A clonotype was counted as expanded or contracted only if both edgeR and NoisET called the change significant, with noise models trained on biological replicates. For edgeR calls, the cutoffs were a false discovery rate-adjusted p below 0.01 and a log2 fold-change threshold of 1. As an exploratory analysis of dynamics, max-normalized trajectories of the 1000 most abundant clonotypes were examined by PCA with hierarchical clustering. Separately sequenced CD4+ and CD8+ repertoires were used to assign the CD4 or CD8 phenotype of responding clones. The raw public reads went through TCRdb reprocessing: fastp at Q25, MiXCR clone calling, in-frame beta chains kept. Every distinct CDR3 protein forms one entry, paired with its most common genes and DNA. TCRdb, rather than the study authors, made the V and J calls. In this sample the table shows 150,000 to 200,000 distinct CDR3 sequences, roughly 31% of which occur a single time. The ten largest clones take up around 11% of the sample.

The chain employs TRBV5-1 and TRBJ2-7, with 11 bases aligning to TRBD2. This TCR derives from an adult woman who had mild COVID-19 (a few samples of this study predate the infection). The sample titles of this study are shuffled in the database, so cell type and time point are left out; the donor was told from shared clones. Sequenced sample: PBMCs or a T cell subset sorted from them (not recorded which). The CDR3 corresponds to CASSLSGGAPHEQYF. Here is the DNA: TGCGCCAGCAGCCTTAGCGGGGGGGCCCCCCACGAGCAGTACTTC.